Listed below are T cell receptor beta chains from one sample, sequenced in a study of human T cells and chemical hapten exposure. MiXCR, applied by TCRdb to the RACE reads, yields one record per CDR3 protein. The sample has more than 75,000 distinct CDR3 sequences, 9% to 9.5% seen once. The sample consisted of whole blood, taken in connection with sensitization to the hapten diphenylcyclopropenone (DPC). These receptors all come from a woman aged 35 to 49 with alopecia areata. Some clones in this sample may be carry-over from other donors' samples. Each CDR3 is given with its conserved first and last residue. The order of the fields is D gene, J gene, clone size, V gene, CDR3 DNA, CDR3 protein. A D gene is named only where the DNA matches it firmly. Where a row states a size, it is once, few, many or the class of an expanded clone; other rows omit it.

D: TRBD2; J: TRBJ2-1; size: many; V: TRBV6-4; DNA: TGTGCCAGCAGTCGCCTAGCGGGAGCCCCTGAGACTGAGCAGTTCTTC; CDR3: CASSRLAGAPETEQFF
D: .; J: TRBJ2-7; size: few; V: TRBV21-1; DNA: TGTGCCAGCAGCAAAGACGTACACGAGCAGTACTTC; CDR3: CASSKDVHEQYF
D: TRBD2; J: TRBJ2-7; size: few; V: TRBV20-1; DNA: TGCAGTGCTAGAGATCCAACTAGCGGGCCCTACGAGCAGTACTTC; CDR3: CSARDPTSGPYEQYF
D: .; J: TRBJ1-5; size: many; V: TRBV28; DNA: TGTGCCAGCAGGCCCGGAACAGGGCGCAATCAGCCCCAGCATTTT; CDR3: CASRPGTGRNQPQHF
D: .; J: TRBJ1-1; size: many; V: TRBV20-1; DNA: TGCAGTGCTAGAGATATCGGGGCGGGGGGCACTGAAGCTTTCTTT; CDR3: CSARDIGAGGTEAFF
D: .; J: TRBJ2-7; size: .; V: TRBV7-2; DNA: TGTGCCAGCAGCGCGCAGGGGGGAGTCTACGAGCAGTACTTC; CDR3: CASSAQGGVYEQYF
D: TRBD2; J: TRBJ2-5; size: .; V: TRBV2; DNA: TGTGCCAGCAGTTCCCTGAGCGGGAGCCGGCAAGAGACCCAGTACTTC; CDR3: CASSSLSGSRQETQYF
D: .; J: TRBJ1-4; size: many; V: TRBV11-2; DNA: TGTGCCAGCAGCTTAACCGACGGGGATGAAAAACTGTTTTTT; CDR3: CASSLTDGDEKLFF
D: TRBD1; J: TRBJ1-2; size: many; V: TRBV18; DNA: TGTGCCAGCTCACCGGGACAGGGACTCTATGGCTACACCTTC; CDR3: CASSPGQGLYGYTF
D: .; J: TRBJ2-7; size: few; V: TRBV10-3; DNA: TGTGCCATCAGTGAAATGTACGAGCAGTACTTC; CDR3: CAISEMYEQYF
D: .; J: TRBJ2-5; size: many; V: TRBV29-1; DNA: TGCAGCGTTGGGGAAAGGGTATCAGAGACCCAGTACTTC; CDR3: CSVGERVSETQYF
D: TRBD2; J: TRBJ2-3; size: many; V: TRBV25-1; DNA: TGTGCCAGCAGTGAAGGACTAGCGGGGACCACAGATACGCAGTATTTT; CDR3: CASSEGLAGTTDTQYF
D: .; J: TRBJ2-2; size: .; V: TRBV28; DNA: TGTGCCAGCAGTTTCTCGGTGACCGCGAACACCGGGGAGCTGTTTTTT; CDR3: CASSFSVTANTGELFF
D: .; J: TRBJ2-5; size: few; V: TRBV9; DNA: TGTGCCAGCAGCCTATACCCACAAGAGACCCAGTACTTC; CDR3: CASSLYPQETQYF
D: .; J: TRBJ1-6; size: .; V: TRBV28; DNA: TGTGCCAGCGGCTCCTGGTTTAATAATTCACCCCTCCACTTT; CDR3: CASGSWFNNSPLHF
D: TRBD1; J: TRBJ1-1; size: .; V: TRBV5-1; DNA: TGCGCCAGCAGCTCCTACGACAGGGCAGATTCGCGATTCTTT; CDR3: CASSSYDRADSRFF
D: TRBD2; J: TRBJ2-3; size: many; V: TRBV28; DNA: TGTGCCAGCAGTTTTTTCCTAGCGGGAGGGGTTGCAGATACGCAGTATTTT; CDR3: CASSFFLAGGVADTQYF
D: .; J: TRBJ2-5; size: many; V: TRBV10-3; DNA: TGTGCCATCAGTGAGTCATCGGGGGTCCGGAAGACCCAGTACTTC; CDR3: CAISESSGVRKTQYF
D: .; J: TRBJ2-3; size: .; V: TRBV4-1; DNA: TGCGCCAGCAGCCAGCGAGCCACCCCTGGCACAGATACGCAGTATTTT; CDR3: CASSQRATPGTDTQYF
D: TRBD2; J: TRBJ2-7; size: .; V: TRBV28; DNA: TGTGCCAGCAGTCCGTATACTAGCGCCAGCTCCTACGAGCAGTACTTC; CDR3: CASSPYTSASSYEQYF
D: .; J: TRBJ1-1; size: few; V: TRBV28; DNA: TGTGCCAGCAGTTTATCGGGACACCTGAACACTGAAGCTTTCTTT; CDR3: CASSLSGHLNTEAFF